This section outlines one T cell receptor (beta chain) sequence together with its context. The data belong to a study of blood T cell repertoires in COVID-19. Study as a whole: Italy, Spain and the United States were the sources of the convalescent and acute COVID-19 samples.

CDR3 length equals 17 residues. The V gene lost 0 bases and the J gene lost 0 bases, with 11 bases spanning the gap. Germline V gives CDR1 LGHNA, CDR2 YSLEER. Under the authors' procedure: For nucleated cells, counts were estimated from reference gene primer amplification. Only in-frame clones appear in the TCRdb table, and some are missing; sequencing was by immunoSEQ multiplex PCR. V and J calls and clone size come straight from that table; D and trimming were deduced from the DNA. The table has approximately 70,000 clones, under 90% seen once. V and J are TRBV4-3 and TRBJ2-2, with D possibly matching TRBD1 (5 bases). The receptor was isolated from a man between 65 and 80 years old with active or convalescent COVID-19. Sequenced: peripheral blood. CDR3 loop: CASSQDYRTPNTGELFF. In nucleotides, the CDR3 is TGCGCCAGCAGCCAAGATTACAGGACACCGAACACCGGGGAGCTGTTTTTT.